This TCR beta chain was observed in a study of T cell repertoires in cytomegalovirus infection. Study-wide points: Clonotype analysis showed dominance of the ex vivo response by HLA-C-restricted CMV-specific TCR beta clonotypes.

The table lists this clonotype with a few counts. Its antigen is unidentified. From the reads, TCRdb called clonotypes with MiXCR, one entry per CDR3 protein. The sample consists of roughly 150,000 distinct CDR3 sequences, around 24% of them appearing once. CDR3 length: 15 amino acids. V dropped 6 bases and J dropped 0 bases, with 15 bases sitting between them. CDR1 MDHEN and CDR2 SYDVKM come from the germline V gene. The material sequenced was PBMCs. This receptor was obtained from a human donor in good health (CMV status not recorded). Some clones in this sample may be carry-over from other donors' samples. The chain carries TRBV28 and TRBJ2-7; D is unresolved. CDR3 in DNA: TGTGCCAGCAGCTCCCCCAACCCGAGCTCCTACGAGCAGTACTTC. Residues: CASSSPNPSSYEQYF.